The subject of this entry is one T cell receptor (beta chain). Its cognate antigen has yet to be identified. One base away there is no much larger clone; base qualities are not given. These data come from a study of cytomegalovirus exposure and HLA in healthy donors (dated by TCRdb to the late 2010s). Study-level background: According to a later analysis, the 120 or so validation repertoires were produced on the same platform as the 666 repertoires of the first cohort. The study aimed to test whether cataloging public T cell receptors could reveal signatures of past pathogen exposure. In addition to the first cohort of 650 to 750 subjects, a separate validation cohort of approximately 110 different subjects was used. High-throughput TCR immunosequencing, statistical association of individual TCRs with disease status, and machine learning were combined to predict cytomegalovirus infection status.

Results and caveats for the whole study, not just this receptor: In both the original and validation cohorts, the classifier was reported to diagnose cytomegalovirus status with high specificity and sensitivity. In vitro tests confirmed that three of the cytomegalovirus-associated TCR beta chains recognize cytomegalovirus antigens. Most TCR sequences were observed very rarely across donors, whereas some public TCRs were present in many individuals. The authors suggested that the approach could potentially be generalized to other disease states and immunological phenotypes. A later analysis had no HLA typing for the validation cohort, so co-occurrence there was scored across all 110 or so repertoires. Subsequent analysis determined that TCRs grouped into clusters in the first cohort also showed a tendency toward co-occurrence across the roughly 110 validation repertoires, and 94% of cluster scores exceeded 0. The study gave a list of 150 to 200 TCR beta chains associated with cytomegalovirus.

The germline V gene gives CDR1 as MNHEY and CDR2 as SVGAGI. Measured from the cysteine to the phenylalanine, the CDR3 is 16 residues long. Only the CDR3 region is kept as DNA, spanning 48 bases read in frame from base 1. Germline trimming amounts to 0 bases on V and 4 bases on J, with 8 as the count of junction bases outside the gene matches. Donors formed part of the validation cohort, which comprised 120 or so subjects and was distinct from the first cohort of roughly 600 subjects. Libraries were constructed by the immunoSEQ multiplex PCR assay. On the authors' methods: A statistical classification framework was built to diagnose cytomegalovirus status from the catalog of TCR beta chain sequences. TCRdb mirrors the immuneACCESS table, restricted to in-frame sequences. Some clones are absent from its copies; in checked studies, under half trace to an unresolved V gene, and the reason for the others is unknown. V and J calls and clone size are those listed in that table; D and trimming were worked out from the DNA. Present in this sample are about 180,000 clones, about 89% of which were seen just once. Of the sample, 2% to 3% is held by the ten largest clones.

The TCR originated in a man between 18 and 29 years old in good health and CMV-seropositive. Sequencing used PBMCs. The sequence is built from TRBV6-5 and TRBJ1-2, and TRBD1 matches 7 of the central bases. This receptor has the CDR3 CASSYSRTGVGYGYTF. The bases read TGTGCCAGCAGTTACTCCCGGACAGGAGTTGGCTATGGCTACACCTTC.